This is a list of T cell receptor beta chains from one sample in a study of T cell changes during pregnancy in multiple sclerosis. The data were produced by immunoSEQ multiplex PCR, yet TCRdb's version contains in-frame clones alone and is incomplete. The sample lists 75,000 to 95,000 clones, roughly 93% occurring once. The specimen was peripheral blood, collected in the second trimester of pregnancy. These receptor sequences come from a female donor with multiple sclerosis, enrolled in a pregnancy study. The CDR3 runs from the conserved cysteine through the conserved F or W. The D gene is left open where the match is weak. Not all rows give a size; the values are once, few, many and, for expanded clones, a class.

clone_size	v_call	d_call	j_call	cdr3_aa	cdr3_nt
.	TRBV7-9	.	TRBJ1-2	CASSLALGGDYGYTF	TGTGCCAGCAGCTTGGCGTTGGGGGGGGATTATGGCTACACCTTC
.	TRBV6-1	.	TRBJ2-7	CASSGQWREHEQYF	TGTGCCAGCAGTGGACAGTGGAGGGAGCACGAGCAGTACTTC
.	TRBV7-9	TRBD2	TRBJ2-1	CASSFSPGLASDHEQFF	TGTGCCAGCAGCTTCTCCCCGGGACTAGCGTCGGACCATGAGCAGTTCTTC
.	TRBV2	TRBD2	TRBJ2-6	CASSRTRASSGANVLTF	TGTGCCAGCAGCCGGACTAGGGCAAGCTCTGGGGCCAACGTCCTGACTTTC
.	TRBV6-1	TRBD1	TRBJ2-3	CASSELPWDRGTDTQYF	TGTGCCAGCAGTGAACTTCCCTGGGACAGGGGCACAGATACGCAGTATTTT
.	TRBV30	.	TRBJ1-5	CAWSGGFNQPQHF	TGTGCCTGGAGTGGGGGCTTCAATCAGCCCCAGCATTTT
.	TRBV9	TRBD2	TRBJ2-1	CASSVERVPGLGYGEQFF	TGTGCCAGCAGCGTAGAGAGAGTACCGGGACTAGGGTATGGTGAGCAGTTCTTC
once	TRBV10-1	TRBD2	TRBJ2-3	CASSVSALGTSGVTDTQYF	TGCGCCAGCAGTGTGAGTGCTTTAGGGACTAGCGGTGTCACAGATACGCAGTATTTT
.	TRBV25-1	.	TRBJ2-3	CASATRARGSTDTQYF	TGTGCCAGCGCAACCCGAGCCAGGGGAAGCACAGATACGCAGTATTTT
.	TRBV7-2	.	TRBJ2-2	CASSLRGLFRGELFF	TGTGCCAGCAGCTTAAGAGGTCTATTCCGCGGGGAGCTGTTTTTT
.	TRBV5-6	.	TRBJ1-5	CASSPQDSNQPQHF	TGTGCCAGCAGCCCACAGGATAGCAATCAGCCCCAGCATTTT
.	TRBV19	TRBD1	TRBJ2-7	CASSIQQGAYEQYF	TGTGCCAGTAGTATACAACAGGGGGCGTACGAGCAGTACTTC
once	TRBV5-1	.	TRBJ2-7	CASRGGVEQYF	TGCGCCAGCAGGGGGGGTGTCGAGCAGTACTTC
.	TRBV2	.	TRBJ1-5	CASSVWGSSQPQHF	TGTGCCAGCAGTGTTTGGGGCTCCAGTCAGCCCCAGCATTTT
.	TRBV5-1	.	TRBJ1-1	CASSSQQGNTEAFF	TGCGCCAGCAGCTCTCAACAGGGGAACACTGAAGCTTTCTTT